The count of the clone carrying this TCR beta chain is one. The antigen is not known. The sample belongs to a study of beta chain features in type 1 diabetes. Study-wide points: For Type 1 diabetes patients, all four CD4+ subsets carried TCRB CDR3s that were moderately but significantly shorter.

The CDR3 is made up of 15 amino acids. V gave up 0 bases and J gave up 9 bases, with 18 bases separating them. Germline values: CDR1 MNHNS, CDR2 SASEGT. All of the isolated RNA was reverse transcribed, so expressed TCRB transcripts were sequenced. TCRdb keeps only in-frame clones here, not all; method: immunoSEQ multiplex PCR. The repertoire holds 640,000 or so clones, with roughly 13% as singletons. The rearrangement links TRBV6-1 to TRBJ2-7, with a weak D call TRBD1 (6 bases). The sequencing sample was made of naive CD4+ T cells from blood. This receptor was identified in a young man with type 1 diabetes. CDR3 protein: CASSEALRGPMGQYF. The CDR3 DNA reads TGTGCCAGCAGTGAAGCGCTCAGGGGCCCTATGGGGCAGTACTTC.